The 23 T cell receptor beta chains in this list originate from one sample, sequenced in a study of identical twins. TCRdb called the 5' RACE reads again in MiXCR, with one record for every CDR3 protein. The sample has approximately 590,000 distinct CDR3 sequences; 9.5% to 10% are singletons. A further study also used this sample, focusing on yellow fever vaccine responses in identical twins.

Sequencing input: PBMCs. These receptors came from a woman under 30 in good health.

This chain uses TRBV5-1 with TRBJ2-7; D call uncertain. Germline loops: CDR1 SGHRS, CDR2 YFSETQ. Deletions cut 7 bases from V and 7 bases from J, with 21 bases between. The CDR3 runs 14 residues. CDR3 loop: CASAEEVGLLEQYF. DNA of the CDR3: TGCGCCAGCGCCGAAGAAGTTGGCCTTTTAGAGCAGTACTTC.

This clonotype was seen more than once but under ten times. J is TRBJ2-2 and V is TRBV7-2; 9 bases are a match to TRBD2. CDR1 is SGHTA, CDR2 FQGNSA, per germline. CDR3 length: 16 residues. V lost 5 bases and J lost 5; bases outside the gene matches: 9. The CDR3 DNA follows: TGTGCCAGCAGCCCAATAATTAGCGGGAGTACCGGGGAGCTGTTTTTT. Amino acid sequence: CASSPIISGSTGELFF.

There are many counts of this clonotype. The V and J genes are TRBV6-1 and TRBJ1-2; 9 bases are a match to TRBD1. Germline CDR1 MNHNS, CDR2 SASEGT. V lost 8 bases, J lost 4 bases, and 5 bases stayed unmatched. The CDR3 is made up of 13 amino acids. This CDR3 is CASGGQGSYGYTF. CDR3 in DNA: TGTGCCAGCGGCGGACAGGGGAGCTATGGCTACACCTTC.

Many counts were recorded for this clonotype. The chain employs TRBV7-2 and TRBJ2-1; no reliable D call. This CDR3 is 16 amino acids long. V lost 5 bases and J lost 5, with 19 bases in between. The V gene's germline CDR1 is SGHTA and CDR2 FQGNSA. CDR3: CASSQIRLTANNEQFF. CDR3 DNA sequence: TGTGCCAGCAGCCAAATCCGGCTAACGGCCAACAATGAGCAGTTCTTC.

The rearrangement links TRBV24-1 to TRBJ2-7; 9 positions agree with TRBD1. CDR3 length: 13 residues. The V gene end was trimmed by 8 bases and the J gene end by 1 base; junction bases not matched to a gene: 2. CDR1 and CDR2 (germline): KGHDR, SFDVKD. The CDR3 DNA sequence: TGTGCCACCATGGGACAGGGTTCCTACGAGCAGTACTTC. It specifies CATMGQGSYEQYF.

This clonotype has just a few counts. This sequence joins TRBV12-3 or TRBV12-4 and TRBJ1-1, with a tentative D call TRBD1 (6 bases). Trimming stripped 6 bases from V and 5 bases from J, with 22 bases between. This CDR3 is 16 amino acids long. CDR3 bases: TGTGCCAGCAGCCCGGGGTTGGTCAGGGGCTGGACTGAAGCTTTCTTT. Its translation is CASSPGLVRGWTEAFF.

Only a few counts were recorded for this clonotype. The rearrangement uses TRBV28 and TRBJ2-1; tentative D call: TRBD2 (5 bases). The V gene's germline CDR1 is MDHEN and CDR2 SYDVKM. The CDR3 sequence is 16 residues long. V lost 5 bases to trimming and J lost 3 bases, with 17 bases between them. The DNA for the CDR3 is TGTGCCAGCAGTCCCTCGGCGGGTATACTCTACAATGAGCAGTTCTTC. Protein: CASSPSAGILYNEQFF.

This clonotype was seen more than once but under ten times. This could be a read error, since a much larger clone is one nucleotide away. The J gene is TRBJ2-3, the V gene TRBV7-8; D remains unclear. The length of the CDR3 is 13 residues. V dropped 2 bases and J dropped 2 bases, with 5 bases sitting between them. The V gene's germline CDR1 is SGHVS and CDR2 FQNEAQ. DNA for the CDR3: TGTGCCAGCAGCTTACCTACCACAGATACGCAGTATTTT. This codes for CASSLPTTDTQYF.

The chain joins TRBV11-1 to TRBJ2-1; tentative D call: TRBD1 (7 bases). Trimming stripped 3 bases from V and 5 bases from J, with 20 bases between. Germline CDR1 reads SGHAT; CDR2 reads FQDESV (reference sequence). The length of the CDR3 is 17 residues. CDR3 DNA sequence: TGTGCCAGCAGCTTTCTTCAGGGGGGAATTAACGACAATGAGCAGTTCTTC. This codes for CASSFLQGGINDNEQFF.

The chain has TRBV24-1 and TRBJ2-1; 14 nucleotides align to TRBD2. J was trimmed by 8 bases and V by 5 bases; bases with no gene match: 10. CDR1 KGHDR and CDR2 SFDVKD come from the germline V gene. The CDR3 sequence is 17 residues long. The CDR3 sequence: CATSVRTSGRTGDEQFF. DNA of the CDR3: TGTGCCACCAGTGTTAGGACTAGCGGGAGGACGGGGGATGAGCAGTTCTTC.

This clonotype showed up just a few times. V is TRBV20-1 and J is TRBJ2-1, with D perhaps TRBD2 (6 bases). The CDR3 has 16 amino acids. CDR1 is DFQATT and CDR2 is SNEGSKA in the germline V gene (reference sequence). V dropped 0 bases and J dropped 0 bases, with 12 bases sitting between them. The CDR3 here is CSARDFSGSSYNEQFF. The CDR3 DNA reads as TGCAGTGCTAGAGATTTTAGCGGAAGCTCCTACAATGAGCAGTTCTTC.

This clonotype came up a few times. The chain is built from TRBV15 and TRBJ2-3; D gene unclear. With 4 bases removed from V and 2 bases from J, the gap between germline ends came to 10 bases. The germline V gene has CDR1 LNHNV and CDR2 YYDKDF (reference sequence). This CDR3 has 14 residues. CDR3 residues: CATSTGPLTDTQYF. The CDR3 region has the DNA TGTGCCACCAGCACCGGGCCTCTCACAGATACGCAGTATTTT.

A word on this clonotype: This may be a read error: a much more frequent sequence differs by one nucleotide. This chain uses TRBV7-9 with TRBJ2-1; a possible D gene is TRBD1 (5 bases). The CDR3 has 13 amino acids. CDR1 and CDR2 (germline): SEHNR, FQNEAQ (reference sequence). CDR3 coding DNA: TGTGCCAGCAGCTTAAATGTGGACAATGGGCAGTTCTTC. Translating gives CASSLNVDNGQFF.

In its sample, this clonotype was seen many times. The genes are TRBV11-1 and TRBJ2-7; 10 bases align to TRBD2. The trim removed 1 base at V and 2 bases at J, leaving 17 bases unmatched. CDR1 SGHAT and CDR2 FQDESV come from the germline V gene (reference sequence). The CDR3 totals 20 residues. CDR3 bases: TGTGCCAGCAGCTTAGTGTCGGTTCTAGCGGGGGCCCCCCTTCCCTACGAGCAGTACTTC. Protein product: CASSLVSVLAGAPLPYEQYF.

The chain combines TRBV5-1 with TRBJ2-2; D gene unclear. Germline CDR1 is SGHRS and CDR2 is YFSETQ. The CDR3 totals 15 residues. V lost 1 base and J lost 6, with 13 bases in between. The CDR3 here is CASSLKASAPGELFF. CDR3 sequence (DNA): TGCGCCAGCAGCTTGAAGGCCTCGGCCCCCGGGGAGCTGTTTTTT.

This clonotype has at least ten counts. V gene TRBV29-1 combines with J gene TRBJ1-1; TRBD1 matches 7 bases. Per germline, CDR1 SQVTM and CDR2 ANQGSEA. The CDR3 contains 12 residues. After removal of 7 bases from V and 4 bases from J, the junction contained 6 bases not matched to a gene. The CDR3 bases are TGCAGCGCTCCCGACAGGGCCACTGAAGCTTTCTTT. Protein product: CSAPDRATEAFF.

The chain links TRBV28 to TRBJ2-7, with TRBD2 matching 9 bases. Trimming cost V 7 bases and J 2 bases; bases outside gene matches: 6. Per germline, CDR1 MDHEN and CDR2 SYDVKM. There are 14 residues in the CDR3. CDR3 amino acids: CASNDAGGTYEQYF. DNA of the CDR3: TGTGCCAGCAATGACGCGGGGGGGACCTACGAGCAGTACTTC.

This clonotype was seen repeatedly, ten times or more. The chain links TRBV7-9 to TRBJ2-3; possibly TRBD1 for D (5 bases). The CDR3 consists of 15 residues. Trimming stripped 0 bases from V and 1 base from J, with 8 bases between. CDR1 SEHNR and CDR2 FQNEAQ come from the germline V gene (reference sequence). The CDR3 loop is CASSLAQGGTDTQYF. The CDR3 nucleotides read TGTGCCAGCAGCTTAGCGCAGGGCGGCACAGATACGCAGTATTTT.

This clonotype turned up a few times. The chain employs TRBV5-1 and TRBJ1-1, with D possibly being TRBD1 (6 bases). The germline CDR1 and CDR2 sequences are SGHRS and YFSETQ. Trimming cost V 0 bases and J 2 bases, with 11 bases left between them. The CDR3 extends over 15 amino acids. CDR3 loop: CASSLGLQGNTEAFF. The CDR3 DNA follows: TGCGCCAGCAGCTTGGGGCTACAGGGAAACACTGAAGCTTTCTTT.

The V and J genes are TRBV12-3 or TRBV12-4 and TRBJ2-5; 9 bases match TRBD1. V was clipped by 6 bases and J by 5 bases; unmatched bases: 19. This CDR3 has 18 residues. CDR3 nucleotides: TGTGCCAGCAGCTCCGGGACAGGGAAGTGGCATAATTTGGAGACCCAGTACTTC. Its translation is CASSSGTGKWHNLETQYF.

This clonotype was counted ten times or more. V and J are TRBV20-1 and TRBJ2-7; TRBD1 agrees at 7 bases. The germline gives CDR1 DFQATT, CDR2 SNEGSKA (reference sequence). V was pared by 4 bases and J by 2 bases, with 8 bases of the junction left unmatched. This CDR3 is built from 14 residues. The CDR3 region is CSAKRQGIPYEQYF. CDR3 DNA sequence: TGCAGTGCTAAACGACAGGGTATCCCCTACGAGCAGTACTTC.

This clonotype has ten or more counts. This rearrangement joins TRBV10-3 to TRBJ1-2; 11 bases are a match to TRBD1. Looked up from germline, CDR1 is ENHRY and CDR2 is SYGVKD. The junction had 1 base not matched to a gene; V was cut back by 4 bases and J by 3 bases. The CDR3 has 14 residues. The CDR3 spells CAISVGQGDYGYTF. CDR3 DNA: TGTGCCATCAGTGTGGGACAGGGGGACTATGGCTACACCTTC.

This clonotype was seen a few times. The rearrangement links TRBV29-1 to TRBJ1-1; no clear D gene. The CDR3 runs 12 residues. The V gene's germline CDR1 is SQVTM and CDR2 ANQGSEA. The V end lost 6 bases, the J end lost 3 bases, and 11 bases lay between the germline ends. DNA of the CDR3: TGCAGCGTCGCGGGCCCAGACACTGAAGCTTTCTTT. Its protein is CSVAGPDTEAFF.